Listed below are T cell receptor beta chains from one sample, sequenced in a study of T-cell reconstitution after alpha-beta-depleted transplantation in children. TCRdb recomputed calls from the PCR reads with MiXCR, one row per CDR3 protein. In the table there are about 250,000 distinct CDR3 sequences, 20% to 30% of which are singletons. The sequencing used PBMCs, mostly from graft donor cells, collected 360 days after TCRalphabeta/CD19-depleted stem cell transplant. All receptors derive from a female patient aged 2-15 years who had a stem cell transplant for congenital amegakaryocytic thrombocytopenia, so the T cells may come from the graft donor. Both conserved end residues are part of each CDR3. D genes are given only for firm matches. Size is stated for part of the rows, as once, few or many counts, or as a class when the clone is expanded.

d_call: -
clone_size: few
j_call: TRBJ1-5
v_call: TRBV19
cdr3_nt: TGTGCCAGTAGTATCCTATGGCAGCCTAGTGCTCCGACGCAGCCCCAGCATTTT
cdr3_aa: CASSILWQPSAPTQPQHF

d_call: -
clone_size: medium-sized
j_call: TRBJ2-1
v_call: TRBV19
cdr3_nt: TGTGCCAGTAGTGAGGTAGCGGAAGTTAATGAGCAGTTCTTC
cdr3_aa: CASSEVAEVNEQFF

d_call: TRBD2
clone_size: -
j_call: TRBJ2-3
v_call: TRBV7-6
cdr3_nt: TGTGCCAGCAGCTTAGGCAATAGCGGGAGTGCAGATACGCAGTATTTT
cdr3_aa: CASSLGNSGSADTQYF

d_call: -
clone_size: few
j_call: TRBJ1-1
v_call: TRBV27
cdr3_nt: TGTGCCAGCAGTTTGGGACTTATCCGTGGGGGCCTGAACACTGAAGCTTTCTTT
cdr3_aa: CASSLGLIRGGLNTEAFF

d_call: -
clone_size: few
j_call: TRBJ1-1
v_call: TRBV30
cdr3_nt: TGTGCCTGGAGTGGGGCCGCAAACACTGAAGCTTTCTTT
cdr3_aa: CAWSGAANTEAFF

d_call: TRBD1
clone_size: -
j_call: TRBJ2-7
v_call: TRBV2
cdr3_nt: TGTGCCAGCAGCAGGGGGCCAATATACGAGCAGTACTTC
cdr3_aa: CASSRGPIYEQYF

d_call: TRBD1
clone_size: -
j_call: TRBJ2-3
v_call: TRBV12-3/TRBV12-4
cdr3_nt: TGTGCCACGAGGACAGGGCGGGCAGATACGCAGTATTTT
cdr3_aa: CATRTGRADTQYF

d_call: TRBD1
clone_size: -
j_call: TRBJ1-2
v_call: TRBV28
cdr3_nt: TGTGCCAGCAGTTTCCGAGACAGGGGAAAAGGCTACACCTTC
cdr3_aa: CASSFRDRGKGYTF

d_call: TRBD2
clone_size: -
j_call: TRBJ2-7
v_call: TRBV2
cdr3_nt: TGTGCCACCCGCGCGGGAGGGATTTCCTGGTACGAGCAGTACTTC
cdr3_aa: CATRAGGISWYEQYF

d_call: -
clone_size: few
j_call: TRBJ2-3
v_call: TRBV2
cdr3_nt: TGTGCCAGCAGTGATTCTTGGGGGTTTCGCACAGATACGCAGTATTTT
cdr3_aa: CASSDSWGFRTDTQYF

d_call: -
clone_size: few
j_call: TRBJ2-7
v_call: TRBV21-1
cdr3_nt: TGTGCCAGCAGCAAAGGGGGAGACAGGGGGGACTCCTACGAGCAGTACTTC
cdr3_aa: CASSKGGDRGDSYEQYF

d_call: TRBD2
clone_size: -
j_call: TRBJ2-3
v_call: TRBV9
cdr3_nt: TGTGCCAGCACCTCCAGGGCTAGCGGGAGAGTTCCACGCGGAGATACGCAGTATTTT
cdr3_aa: CASTSRASGRVPRGDTQYF

d_call: TRBD2
clone_size: few
j_call: TRBJ2-7
v_call: TRBV28
cdr3_nt: TGTGCCAGCAGTTTTGGGGTGGGAGGGAGGTACGAGCAGTACTTC
cdr3_aa: CASSFGVGGRYEQYF

d_call: -
clone_size: -
j_call: TRBJ2-3
v_call: TRBV12-3/TRBV12-4
cdr3_nt: TGTGCCAGCAGTTTAATCACTGCCACAGATACGCAGTATTTT
cdr3_aa: CASSLITATDTQYF

d_call: TRBD2
clone_size: -
j_call: TRBJ2-7
v_call: TRBV5-1
cdr3_nt: TGCGCCAGCGCCACACGTGGGATAACCGGGACTAGCGGTTACGAGCAGTACTTC
cdr3_aa: CASATRGITGTSGYEQYF

d_call: -
clone_size: -
j_call: TRBJ1-2
v_call: TRBV10-3
cdr3_nt: TGTGCCATCACGGAGGGGGAAGGGGTCTATGGCTACACCTTC
cdr3_aa: CAITEGEGVYGYTF

d_call: -
clone_size: few
j_call: TRBJ1-5
v_call: TRBV20-1
cdr3_nt: TGCAGTGCTAGCGAGGGGAGGTTTCAGCCCCAGCATTTT
cdr3_aa: CSASEGRFQPQHF

d_call: -
clone_size: -
j_call: TRBJ1-1
v_call: TRBV12-3/TRBV12-4
cdr3_nt: TGTGCCAGCAGCCTTGGATGGGCCGACAGGTGGATGAACACTGAAGCTTTCTTT
cdr3_aa: CASSLGWADRWMNTEAFF

d_call: TRBD2
clone_size: -
j_call: TRBJ2-7
v_call: TRBV30
cdr3_nt: TGTGCCTGGAGTCTGGGAGGGAAAACCTACGAGCAGTACTTC
cdr3_aa: CAWSLGGKTYEQYF

d_call: -
clone_size: -
j_call: TRBJ2-5
v_call: TRBV28
cdr3_nt: TGTGCCAGCAGTTTTATCGGGCGCAGGGGCCAAGAGACCCAGTACTTC
cdr3_aa: CASSFIGRRGQETQYF

d_call: TRBD1
clone_size: many
j_call: TRBJ2-7
v_call: TRBV28
cdr3_nt: TGTGCCAGCAGTTTGCTCGGACAGGGCTACGAGCAGTACTTC
cdr3_aa: CASSLLGQGYEQYF

d_call: -
clone_size: many
j_call: TRBJ2-1
v_call: TRBV29-1
cdr3_nt: TGCAGCTCGACCGGGGGTCGGTCCTACAATGAGCAGTTCTTC
cdr3_aa: CSSTGGRSYNEQFF

d_call: -
clone_size: few
j_call: TRBJ1-2
v_call: TRBV29-1
cdr3_nt: TGCAGCGTTGAGGGGGAGTTTAACTATGGCTACACCTTC
cdr3_aa: CSVEGEFNYGYTF

d_call: TRBD1
clone_size: -
j_call: TRBJ2-1
v_call: TRBV5-1
cdr3_nt: TGCGCCAGCAGCTTGAGGATGCAGGGGGCGGGATACAATGAGCAGTTCTTC
cdr3_aa: CASSLRMQGAGYNEQFF

d_call: TRBD2
clone_size: -
j_call: TRBJ2-3
v_call: TRBV7-3
cdr3_nt: TGTGCCAGCAGCCTATCATTAGCGGGAGATACGCAGTATTTT
cdr3_aa: CASSLSLAGDTQYF

d_call: -
clone_size: once
j_call: TRBJ2-5
v_call: TRBV9
cdr3_nt: TGTGCCAGCAGCTCAGGAGCAGGGGAAGAGACCCAGTACTTC
cdr3_aa: CASSSGAGEETQYF

d_call: TRBD2
clone_size: few
j_call: TRBJ2-1
v_call: TRBV24-1
cdr3_nt: TGTGCCACCAGTGATTTCGCGGGAGGGACCTACAATGAGCAGTTCTTC
cdr3_aa: CATSDFAGGTYNEQFF

d_call: TRBD2
clone_size: few
j_call: TRBJ2-3
v_call: TRBV20-1
cdr3_nt: TGCAGTGCTAGAGATCCCGGGGGGGCAGATACGCAGTATTTT
cdr3_aa: CSARDPGGADTQYF

d_call: TRBD1
clone_size: few
j_call: TRBJ1-5
v_call: TRBV5-5
cdr3_nt: TGTGCCAGCACCTTTACCCCGACAGGGAGAAATCAGCCCCAGCATTTT
cdr3_aa: CASTFTPTGRNQPQHF

d_call: TRBD2
clone_size: -
j_call: TRBJ2-7
v_call: TRBV20-1
cdr3_nt: TGCAGTGCCACCCCCAGCGGGAAATCCTACGAGCAGTACTTC
cdr3_aa: CSATPSGKSYEQYF

d_call: -
clone_size: -
j_call: TRBJ2-1
v_call: TRBV5-1
cdr3_nt: TGCGCCAGCAGCTTAACGGGGAACAATGAGCAGTTCTTC
cdr3_aa: CASSLTGNNEQFF

d_call: TRBD2
clone_size: few
j_call: TRBJ2-2
v_call: TRBV11-2
cdr3_nt: TGTGCCAGCAGCTCCCGACTAGCGGGGGTCACCGGGGAGCTGTTTTTT
cdr3_aa: CASSSRLAGVTGELFF

d_call: -
clone_size: -
j_call: TRBJ1-2
v_call: TRBV3-1
cdr3_nt: TGTGCCAGCAGCCAAGAGGAGACCCCCTATGGCTACACCTTC
cdr3_aa: CASSQEETPYGYTF

d_call: -
clone_size: -
j_call: TRBJ1-4
v_call: TRBV11-1
cdr3_nt: TGTGCCAGCAGCTTAGCACCGGGACAAACATTAGCTAATGAAAAACTGTTTTTT
cdr3_aa: CASSLAPGQTLANEKLFF

d_call: -
clone_size: few
j_call: TRBJ1-1
v_call: TRBV2
cdr3_nt: TGTGCCAGCAGTGAACGGCCCCTGGGGAACACTGAAGCTTTCTTT
cdr3_aa: CASSERPLGNTEAFF

d_call: -
clone_size: -
j_call: TRBJ1-4
v_call: TRBV4-1
cdr3_nt: TGCGCCAGCAGCCAAGAGAGACAGCCAGGGCGTAATGAAAAACTGTTTTTT
cdr3_aa: CASSQERQPGRNEKLFF

d_call: -
clone_size: few
j_call: TRBJ2-1
v_call: TRBV29-1
cdr3_nt: TGCAGCGTTGGGATGGCAGGGAAAATTGGGAAGACTTACAATGAGCAGTTCTTC
cdr3_aa: CSVGMAGKIGKTYNEQFF